This TCR beta chain was recorded in a study of T cell responses to AZD1222 COVID-19 vaccine (dated by TCRdb to 2020 to 2023). At the level of the whole study: Because spike-specific TCR depth and breadth did not differ between the two schedules, AZD1222 recipients who got a second dose at roughly 4 weeks were pooled with those who got a second dose at roughly 12 weeks. A total of 233 trial participants underwent TCR sequencing, of whom approximately 200 had received two doses of AZD1222 and 26 had received two doses of the MenACWY control vaccine. Trial participants were enrolled by age into subgroups of 18-55, 56-69 and 70-plus years, and around 150, 28 and 57 TCR-sequenced participants, respectively, were included in these subgroups.

The study at large found these results: Only a handful of AZD1222 recipients were SARS-CoV-2 seropositive at baseline, limiting conclusions about previously exposed vaccinees. The 56-69-year group was small, and its depth increase did not reach significance, likely because of low power. Because no day 14 peak-response samples were available, the repertoires could be characterized only after the peak T cell response. CD4 TCRs associated with the vaccine covered the entire spike protein, and the dominant responses were in regions 160-218 and 743-854. Reportedly, close to half of the unique spike-specific TCRs recognized epitopes lying outside the regions that are mutated in the B.1.351 and B.1.1.7 variants. Participants were mostly white British and included more females than males, and it was suggested by the authors that clonal diversity may have been underestimated. After two AZD1222 doses, spike-specific TCR breadth and depth were significantly higher than at day 0 and than in MenACWY recipients.

The CDR3 regions of human TCRbeta chains were analyzed by immunosequencing. The paper's data handling went like this. TCRs in the repertoires were matched against a reference library of SARS-CoV-2-specific TCRs that had been generated with the MIRA antigen-specificity platform. Breadth was defined as the fraction of unique TCRs that were SARS-CoV-2-associated. Depth was defined as the fraction of total T cells that were SARS-CoV-2-associated. Using the MIRA data, each spike-specific TCR was assigned both to the spike region to which the TCR was reactive and to a CD4 or CD8 class. Log10-transformed breadth and depth values were compared by one-way ANOVA with Sidak's multiple comparisons tests. The source is immuneACCESS, and TCRdb retained only in-frame sequences with V and J called. Part of the clones is not carried over; for the studies checked, unresolved V genes explain less than half of this, and the remainder is unexplained. That table supplies the V and J calls and clone size; D and trimming were determined from the DNA. This sample has 70,000 to 85,000 clones in its table, and 65% to 85% of those were observed once. The ten largest clones take up 2.9% of the sample.

In light of the paper, this sample's time point label describes: baseline before first vaccination. The vaccinee samples were drawn from two UK trials, COV001 and COV002, one of which was a single-blind randomized controlled phase 2/3 trial testing AZD1222 (ChAdOx1 nCoV-19) in healthy adults. Trial participant PBMC samples were collected at day 0 and day 28 after the second dose for TCRbeta chain sequencing. For CDR1 and CDR2, the germline V gene lists SNHLY and FYNNEI. Compared with germline, V lacks 4 bases and J lacks 9 bases; bases without a gene match: 2. The CDR3 sequence holds 14 residues, the cysteine and phenylalanine included. Only the CDR3 portion is preserved as DNA: 42 bases, with reading frame beginning at the first base. With regard to this clone: There is no known antigen for this receptor. Base qualities are not provided; no much larger clone lies one nucleotide away.

The source of this sequence is an adult in good health. Sample: peripheral blood, taken on day 0 of AZD1222 vaccination. This chain joins TRBV2 to TRBJ1-6; TRBD1 lines up with 11 middle nucleotides. The sequence in DNA is TGTGCCAGCAGTGTGGGGACAGGGGGTTCACCCCTCCACTTT. Protein translation: CASSVGTGGSPLHF.